Sequencing of this T cell receptor (beta chain) was carried out in a study of PD-L1 blockade in urothelial cancer. Overall study context: Atezolizumab (1,200 mg intravenously every 3 weeks) began around 2014 for patients. At 3 weeks after treatment start (second dose) and again at 6 weeks, blood was analyzed.

Study-wide points: Blood clones associated with the tumor expanded more at 3 weeks in durable-benefit patients.

The CDR3 runs to 12 residues. V lost 4 bases to trimming and J lost 6 bases, with 10 bases between them. Germline assignment: CDR1 SNHLY and CDR2 FYNNEI. The method was immunoSEQ multiplex PCR; TCRdb's version includes in-frame clones alone and lacks a portion of them. The sample lists about 52,000 clones, over 65% occurring once. Concerning this clone: The antigen is unknown.

Time point reported: pretreatment peripheral blood. Material: PBMCs, obtained around atezolizumab (anti-PD-L1) treatment. The TCR comes from a man aged 50 to 60 with urothelial cancer. The chain has TRBV2 and TRBJ2-7; D uncertain. The DNA for the CDR3 is TGTGCCAGCAGTGTATTTGGCAGCGAGCAGTACTTC. As protein: CASSVFGSEQYF.